The clone carrying this TCR beta chain was seen a handful of times. Antigen specificity is unknown. This entry is derived from a study of cytomegalovirus exposure and HLA in healthy donors. Study findings and constraints: Rates of TCR association differed by HLA locus in a later analysis, with DRB1 highest and HLA-C lowest. Under in vitro conditions, a few CMV-associated chains were confirmed as specific for CMV antigens. Association of 16,951 TCR beta sequences with HLA alleles was found at 0.05 false discovery rate in a later analysis.

The primer mix had 60 Vbeta and 13 Jbeta primers. Profiling relied on immunoSEQ multiplex PCR, and the TCRdb table lists in-frame clones only, not all of them. The table lists about 97,000 clones, 55% to 80% of them singletons. The source material was PBMCs. This clonotype was sampled from a man between 35 and 55 years old in good health and CMV-seronegative.

CDR3 region: CASSSLTEAFF. The DNA of the CDR3 is TGCGCCAGCAGCTCCCTCACTGAAGCTTTCTTT. The chain has TRBV5-1 and TRBJ1-1; unclear D gene. This CDR3 has 11 amino acids. V lost 3 bases, J lost 4 bases, and 4 bases lay in between. Looked up from germline, CDR1 is SGHRS and CDR2 is YFSETQ.